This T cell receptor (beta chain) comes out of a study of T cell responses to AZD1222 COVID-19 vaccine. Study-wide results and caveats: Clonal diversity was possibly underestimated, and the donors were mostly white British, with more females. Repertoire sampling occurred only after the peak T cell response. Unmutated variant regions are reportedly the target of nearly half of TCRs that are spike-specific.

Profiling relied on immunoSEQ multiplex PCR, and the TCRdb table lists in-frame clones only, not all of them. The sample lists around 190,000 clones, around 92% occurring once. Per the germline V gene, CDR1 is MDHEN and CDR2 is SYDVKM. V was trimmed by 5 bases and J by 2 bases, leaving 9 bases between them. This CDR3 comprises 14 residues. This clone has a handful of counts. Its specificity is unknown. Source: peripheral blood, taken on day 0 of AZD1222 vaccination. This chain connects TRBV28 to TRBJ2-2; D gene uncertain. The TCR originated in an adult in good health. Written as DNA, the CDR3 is TGTGCCAGCAGTCGACACATAAACACCGGGGAGCTGTTTTTT. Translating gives CASSRHINTGELFF.